These T cell receptor beta chains were read from a single sample in a study of beta chain features in type 1 diabetes. The assay was immunoSEQ multiplex PCR, and TCRdb's table has in-frame clones only and misses some. The table has about 47,000 clones, around 40% seen once. Source material: stem cell memory CD4+ T cells from blood. The receptors were gathered from a man younger than 45 with type 1 diabetes. CDR3s leave out the opening cysteine and the closing phenylalanine or tryptophan. A D gene is named only where the DNA matches it firmly. The size field is filled for only some rows; it gives once, few, many or a size class.

.,TRBV4-1,TRBD2,ASSQDHRRLAGGGTGELF
few,TRBV6-6,.,ASWAQGKGNQPQH
.,TRBV14,.,ASSQEYDPWRGYT
.,TRBV5-1,TRBD2,ASSLALAGSSDTQY
.,TRBV6-5,.,ASSRPGVYGYT
once,TRBV28,TRBD1,ASIAGGQGAIEQY
.,TRBV28,.,ASSRTVRYGYT
.,TRBV30,.,AWSSAGGQPQH
.,TRBV11-3,TRBD1,ASSWGQRNTGELF
few,TRBV18,TRBD1,ASSAGTEGELF
.,TRBV5-1,.,ASSSDWNEQF
.,TRBV23-1,.,ASSQSWRYGFNYGYT
few,TRBV9,.,ASTIEAEITDTQY
few,TRBV29-1,TRBD1,SVTGAYYNEQF
few,TRBV5-4,.,ASSLAVRNTEAF
few,TRBV10-3,.,AISVYRATSGELF
.,TRBV27,.,ASSFKGVGETQY
few,TRBV18,TRBD1,ASSRDRSYEQY
.,TRBV30,.,AWTSSRGPGGANVLT
few,TRBV20-1,.,SATGGYEQY
few,TRBV7-2,TRBD2,ASSLVFAGAYEQY
few,TRBV2,.,ASSVLAAKNIQY
.,TRBV7-9,TRBD1,ASSLDRQGALTGELF
.,TRBV6-6,.,ASSYPSGQPQH
few,TRBV19,.,ASSRRGNTEAF
.,TRBV6-6,TRBD1,ASRFTGVYGYT
.,TRBV7-3,.,ASSFSGGLQSEQY
few,TRBV7-2,.,ASSLALGRTYEQY
few,TRBV14,.,ASSTEAFVYNEQF
.,TRBV7-3,TRBD2,ASSLTSLNEQF
few,TRBV30,.,AWSLNEKLF
few,TRBV13,.,ASSSRGRTGELF
.,TRBV18,.,ASSLTGRETQY
.,TRBV9,TRBD2,ASSGLVAGGTDTQY
.,TRBV4-2,TRBD2,ASSSLAGESYEQY
few,TRBV18,.,ASSAGQNYGYT
few,TRBV6-5,TRBD2,ASRRGTTLLEQY
.,TRBV11-2,TRBD2,ASRPSGSIDEQF
.,TRBV28,.,ASSSLAGANVLT
few,TRBV14,TRBD1,ASSPTSQGLVSRVYNEQF
.,TRBV19,TRBD2,ASRGSGSTDTQY
.,TRBV2,.,ASSGWDEQF
.,TRBV6-5,TRBD2,ASSYLGLAGNEQY
.,TRBV11-2,.,ASSLGGRPFYEQY
.,TRBV11-1,.,ASSFEAGPYEQY
.,TRBV5-1,.,ASSGGGGNTEAF
few,TRBV28,TRBD1,ASNRQGAEETQY
few,TRBV29-1,.,SVEDDRGRGEQY
few,TRBV28,.,ASSSGQPGGAF
.,TRBV19,TRBD2,ASSAGLAGGPIGYNEQF
.,TRBV9,.,ASSLEVIGQPQH
.,TRBV10-3,TRBD2,AISGVRREVYNEQF
.,TRBV5-1,.,ASSYTSSENTGELF
few,TRBV19,.,ASSMVGGGNQPQH
.,TRBV2,.,ASSAGSETQY
.,TRBV19,.,ASSIVSGSRETQY
.,TRBV29-1,.,SVQGPTEAF
few,TRBV6-6,.,ASTRDLSDTQY
once,TRBV5-1,TRBD2,ASSPGTSGAGETQY
.,TRBV7-2,TRBD2,ASSVTSGTPDTQY